These 30 T cell receptor beta chains originate from one sample sequenced in a study of CD8 T cells in ankylosing spondylitis. TCRdb ran MiXCR on the 5' RACE reads and lists one entry per CDR3 protein. Of a few hundred thousand distinct CDR3 sequences listed, 11% were seen once; the top ten hold roughly 9.2%. Sequenced material: blood, either unsorted or a sorted T cell fraction (not recorded which). Receptors originate from a female donor with ankylosing spondylitis or in good health (not recorded which).

This clonotype was seen repeatedly, ten times or more. The chain carries TRBV10-3 and TRBJ2-5; D is unclear. V gave up 9 bases and J gave up 3 bases, with 20 bases separating them. This CDR3 region has 15 residues. CDR1 and CDR2 from the germline V gene are ENHRY and SYGVKD. The chain's CDR3 is CAIPEPPWAKETQYF. As DNA, the CDR3 is TGTGCCATTCCAGAACCCCCCTGGGCCAAAGAGACCCAGTACTTC.

In this sample, this clonotype turned up many times. The chain links TRBV28 to TRBJ2-3; D possibly corresponds to TRBD1 (5 bases). CDR3 length equals 14 residues. Germline assignment: CDR1 MDHEN and CDR2 SYDVKM. The germline V and J ends were trimmed by 10 bases and 2 bases, with 16 bases remaining between them. CDR3 sequence reads: CATDEGQITDTQYF. Here the CDR3 DNA reads TGTGCCACCGACGAAGGACAAATCACAGATACGCAGTATTTT.

At least ten counts were recorded for this clonotype. The chain has TRBV4-3 and TRBJ2-1; 9 bases are shared with TRBD1. Per germline, CDR1 LGHNA and CDR2 YSLEER. The CDR3 contains 20 residues. Germline trimming cut 4 bases from V and 0 bases from J; bases unmatched to any gene: 16. CDR3 protein: CASSLPRGQGGHSSYNEQFF. CDR3 bases: TGCGCCAGCAGCCTCCCTCGGGGACAGGGAGGTCATAGCTCCTACAATGAGCAGTTCTTC.

This clonotype was counted many times. V and J are TRBV6-5 and TRBJ2-1; D not certain. V dropped 4 bases and J dropped 5 bases, with 18 bases sitting between them. This CDR3 is built from 16 residues. Germline V gives CDR1 MNHEY, CDR2 SVGAGI. The CDR3 DNA reads TGTGCCAGCAGTTCATCCGTCTACCCCCCGCACAATGAGCAGTTCTTC. This codes for CASSSSVYPPHNEQFF.

The gene calls are TRBV25-1 and TRBJ1-6, with a tentative D call TRBD1 (6 bases). The V end lost 0 bases, the J end lost 7 bases, and 13 bases lay between the germline ends. This CDR3 has 16 amino acids. The V gene's germline CDR1 is MGHDK and CDR2 SYGVNS. CDR3 sequence reads: CASSEYGGRNNSPLHF. The CDR3 coding sequence is TGTGCCAGCAGTGAATATGGGGGGCGCAACAATTCACCCCTCCACTTT.

This clonotype has at least ten counts. The rearrangement joins TRBV12-3 or TRBV12-4 to TRBJ2-1; tentatively, D is TRBD1 or TRBD2 (5 bases each). The CDR3 contains 13 residues. Trimming removed 3 bases at V and 7 bases at J, with 10 bases between. CDR3 sequence reads: CASSFSGANEQFF. The CDR3 region has the DNA TGTGCCAGCAGTTTTTCCGGGGCAAATGAGCAGTTCTTC.

This clonotype was counted at least ten times. The chain uses TRBV5-1 and TRBJ2-7; 8 bases line up with TRBD2. Losses at the gene ends were 4 bases for V and 6 bases for J; bases not matched to a gene: 12. This CDR3 comprises 15 residues. The germline gives CDR1 SGHRS, CDR2 YFSETQ. The CDR3 spells CASSQGTRGSLEQYF. The CDR3 nucleotides are TGCGCCAGCAGCCAGGGGACTAGGGGATCCCTCGAGCAGTACTTC.

This clonotype appeared many times. V usage is TRBV12-3 or TRBV12-4 and J usage is TRBJ2-2, with D unresolved. The length of the CDR3 is 13 residues. The germline V and J ends were trimmed by 5 bases and 3 bases, with 7 bases remaining between them. CDR3 sequence reads: CASSLSHTGELFF. The DNA for the CDR3 is TGTGCCAGCAGTCTTTCGCACACCGGGGAGCTGTTTTTT.

The table lists this clonotype with many counts. The CDR3 loop is CSARGQETQYF. The CDR3 nucleotides are TGCAGTGCTAGGGGGCAAGAGACCCAGTACTTC. The chain carries TRBV20-1 and TRBJ2-5; D call uncertain. The CDR3 runs to 11 residues. Germline-derived CDR1 and CDR2 are DFQATT and SNEGSKA (reference sequence). The V gene lost 3 bases and the J gene lost 2 bases, with 4 bases spanning the gap.

The CDR3 DNA reads TGTGCCAGCAGTGAAGAGGAGGCAGGGGGCGAGGAAGCTTTCTTT. It codes for CASSEEEAGGEEAFF. The V call is TRBV6-1, the J call TRBJ1-1, with 8 nucleotides matching TRBD1. The germline V gene encodes CDR1 MNHNS and CDR2 SASEGT. CDR3 size: 15 residues. The V gene end was trimmed by 1 base and the J gene end by 8 bases; junction bases not matched to a gene: 9.

This clonotype was found many times. The CDR3 loop is CASSFSGVHYEQYF. CDR3 nucleotide sequence: TGCGCCAGCAGCTTTTCGGGGGTTCACTACGAGCAGTACTTC. V is TRBV5-1 and J is TRBJ2-7, with a weak D call TRBD2 (6 bases). CDR1 is SGHRS and CDR2 is YFSETQ in the germline V gene. CDR3 length: 14 residues. V lost 2 bases and J 3 bases, leaving 12 bases between the germline ends.

This clonotype was found many times. The rearrangement links TRBV5-5 to TRBJ1-2, with TRBD1 matching 8 bases. Germline V lookup: CDR1 SGHKS, CDR2 YYEKEE (reference sequence). This CDR3 is 13 amino acids long. V dropped 5 bases and J dropped 3; count of bases not matched to a gene: 3. CDR3 in amino acids: CASSQDRDYGYTF. The CDR3, as DNA: TGTGCCAGCAGTCAGGACAGGGACTATGGCTACACCTTC.

The table lists this clonotype with many counts. The chain joins TRBV29-1 to TRBJ2-7, with no clear D. Trimming removed 5 bases from V and 2 bases from J, with 13 bases in between. CDR3 length equals 13 residues. Germline CDR1 SQVTM, CDR2 ANQGSEA. CDR3 amino acids: CSVLSGFPYEQYF. The CDR3, as DNA: TGCAGCGTTTTATCCGGGTTCCCCTACGAGCAGTACTTC.

In this sample, this clonotype turned up many times. This chain joins TRBV20-1 and TRBJ1-6; D is uncertain. Germline-derived CDR1 and CDR2 are DFQATT and SNEGSKA (reference sequence). The ends were cut back, 5 bases at V and 10 bases at J, with 18 bases in the middle. This CDR3 region has 14 residues. The CDR3 here is CSAQRAGSESPLHF. As DNA, the CDR3 is TGCAGTGCTCAAAGGGCAGGTTCGGAATCACCCCTCCACTTT.

This clonotype has ten or more counts. The chain joins TRBV28 to TRBJ2-1, with unresolved D. V was clipped by 6 bases and J by 6 bases, with 15 bases between them. The germline V gene has CDR1 MDHEN and CDR2 SYDVKM. The CDR3 extends over 14 amino acids. CDR3 amino acids: CASSPRRQPNEQFF. Here the CDR3 DNA reads TGTGCCAGCAGCCCACGCAGGCAGCCCAATGAGCAGTTCTTC.

This clonotype was detected ten times or more. The chain joins TRBV12-3 or TRBV12-4 to TRBJ1-1; 8 bases are shared with TRBD1. The CDR3 runs 15 residues. Trimming cost V 5 bases and J 2 bases; bases outside gene matches: 7. For the CDR3, the DNA is TGTGCCAGCAGTCCAAACGGACAGGGCAACACTGAAGCTTTCTTT. Amino acid sequence: CASSPNGQGNTEAFF.

The genes are TRBV27 and TRBJ2-1; D is unresolved. V was trimmed by 2 bases and J by 2 bases, leaving 16 bases between them. Germline V gene sequence: CDR1 MNHEY, CDR2 SMNVEV (reference sequence). There are 17 residues in the CDR3. The CDR3: CASSLRLNPSPYNEQFF. The DNA of the CDR3 is TGTGCCAGCAGTTTAAGGCTAAACCCCTCTCCCTACAATGAGCAGTTCTTC.

There are many counts of this clonotype. As DNA, the CDR3 is TGTGCCAGCAGTTACTACAGGGGCGGCAGCACAGATACGCAGTATTTT. Its translation is CASSYYRGGSTDTQYF. V is TRBV6-5 and J is TRBJ2-3, with TRBD1 identical over 7 bases. The CDR3 covers 16 residues. Germline-derived CDR1 and CDR2 are MNHEY and SVGAGI. The V segment lost 1 base and the J segment 0 bases; nucleotides outside the gene matches: 4.

This clonotype was counted only a few times. This chain uses TRBV15 with TRBJ1-3; D ambiguous. The germline V gene has CDR1 LNHNV and CDR2 YYDKDF (reference sequence). Trimming cost V 7 bases and J 4 bases, with 14 bases left between them. This CDR3 is built from 14 residues. CDR3 protein: CATKSDPSGNTIYF. The CDR3 nucleotides are TGTGCCACCAAATCAGATCCTTCAGGAAACACCATATATTTT.

This clonotype was recorded many times. The rearrangement joins TRBV6-2 or TRBV6-3 to TRBJ2-1; 13 bases map to TRBD2. The germline V gene encodes CDR1 MNHEY and CDR2 SVGEGT. The V and J ends lost 2 bases and 10 bases, in that order; junction bases with no gene match: 5. This CDR3 comprises 15 residues. The DNA of the CDR3 is TGTGCCAGCAGTTACGGACTAGCGGGAGTAGGGGAGCAGTTCTTC. This gives the protein CASSYGLAGVGEQFF.

This clonotype appeared many times. The J gene is TRBJ2-3, the V gene TRBV11-2; TRBD1 matches at 9 bases. CDR1 and CDR2 (germline): SGHAT, FQNNGV. The CDR3 consists of 17 residues. Losses at the gene ends were 0 bases for V and 3 bases for J; bases not matched to a gene: 7. CDR3 nucleotides: TGTGCCAGCAGCTTAGATCTAGGACAGGGGATAACAGATACGCAGTATTTT. Encoded protein: CASSLDLGQGITDTQYF.

There are many counts of this clonotype. The V gene is TRBV12-3 or TRBV12-4, the J gene TRBJ1-4; D remains unclear. Trimming took 4 bases from V and 5 from J, leaving 11 bases between them. This CDR3 region has 14 residues. CDR3 coding DNA: TGTGCCAGCAGTTACGGGGTAGGGAATGAAAAACTGTTTTTT. It yields the protein CASSYGVGNEKLFF.

With respect to this clonotype: A junction end diverges from the germline sequence, so it may reflect a read error. This sequence joins TRBV5-1 and TRBJ1-3, with no clear D. The CDR3 consists of 16 residues. Per germline, CDR1 SGHRS and CDR2 YFSETQ. The CDR3 spells CASSLGVLESGNTIHF. The CDR3 DNA reads TGCGCCAGCAGCTTGGGAGTCCTAGAATCTGGAAACACCATACATTTT. The variable domain in full, with the rest retrieved from reference TRBV5-1 and TRBJ1-3, is KAGVTQTPRYLIKTRGQQVTLSCSPISGHRSVSWYQQTPGQGLQFLFEYFSETQRNKGNFPGRFSGRQFSNSRSEMNVSTLELGDSALYLCASSLGVLESGNTIHFGEGSWLTVV.

Turning to this clonotype: One end of the junction does not line up with germline, which may come from a read error. V usage is TRBV13 and J usage is TRBJ2-7; possible D gene TRBD1, 5 bases. Germline V CDR1 and CDR2: PRHDT, FYEKMQ (reference sequence). The CDR3 consists of 13 residues. The chain's CDR3 is CASSTKGRYELYF. For the CDR3, the DNA is TGTGCCAGCAGTACGAAGGGGCGCTACGAGCTGTACTTC.

This clonotype is a singleton in its sample. A read error may explain this, as a much larger clone is one base away. The J gene is TRBJ1-5, the V gene TRBV4-2; no reliable D call. CDR1 and CDR2 (germline): LGHNA, YNFKEQ. This CDR3 region has 16 residues. CDR3 amino acids: CPSSQDWQNSNQPQHF. CDR3 DNA sequence: TGTCCCAGCAGCCAAGATTGGCAGAATAGCAATCAGCCCCAGCATTTT.

This clonotype was counted once. Given a much more abundant clone one base away, this may be a read error. This chain links TRBV20-1 with TRBJ1-2; no clear D. Germline lookup yields CDR1 DFQATT and CDR2 SNEGSKA (reference sequence). CDR3 length: 14 amino acids. The CDR3 sequence is CSAQTAAGNYGYPF. As DNA, the CDR3 is TGCAGTGCTCAAACGGCAGCTGGGAACTATGGCTACCCCTTC.

V and J are TRBV5-1 and TRBJ2-7, with TRBD1 identical over 11 bases. The CDR3 is made up of 17 amino acids. The V and J ends lost 1 base and 1 base, in that order; junction bases with no gene match: 7. Germline V gives CDR1 SGHRS, CDR2 YFSETQ. The CDR3 protein is CASSLWTGGDQSYEQYF. The CDR3 coding sequence is TGCGCCAGCAGCTTGTGGACAGGGGGCGACCAATCCTACGAGCAGTACTTC. The full variable domain, its missing parts supplied by reference TRBV5-1 and TRBJ2-7, is KAGVTQTPRYLIKTRGQQVTLSCSPISGHRSVSWYQQTPGQGLQFLFEYFSETQRNKGNFPGRFSGRQFSNSRSEMNVSTLELGDSALYLCASSLWTGGDQSYEQYFGPGTRLTVT.

Regarding this clonotype: This could be a read error, since a much larger clone is one nucleotide away. V is TRBV5-1 and J is TRBJ2-3; TRBD1 matches 7 bases. The CDR3 totals 14 residues. Trimming cost V 6 bases and J 1 base; bases outside gene matches: 5. Germline CDR1 SGHRS, CDR2 YFSETQ. CDR3 nucleotides: TGCGCCAGCATCGAGGGGGCTGGCACAGATACGCAGTATTTT. This encodes CASIEGAGTDTQYF.

This chain links TRBV11-2 with TRBJ1-2; no reliable D call. Germline values: CDR1 SGHAT, CDR2 FQNNGV. Trimming shortened V by 1 base and J by 8 bases, and 14 bases separated the two germline ends. This CDR3 has 14 residues. CDR3 bases: TGTGCCAGCAGCTTAGTAGGATCCCTGAGAGGCTACACCTTC. It specifies CASSLVGSLRGYTF.

As regards this clonotype: This could be a read error, since a much larger clone is one nucleotide away. The chain uses TRBV27 and TRBJ2-6, with TRBD1 matching 9 bases. CDR1 and CDR2 (germline): MNHEY, SMNVEV (reference sequence). This CDR3 contains 18 residues. The CDR3 DNA reads as TGTGCCAGCAAAAAACCGGGACAGGGATTCTCTGGGGCCAACGTCCCGACTTTC. Translated: CASKKPGQGFSGANVPTF.